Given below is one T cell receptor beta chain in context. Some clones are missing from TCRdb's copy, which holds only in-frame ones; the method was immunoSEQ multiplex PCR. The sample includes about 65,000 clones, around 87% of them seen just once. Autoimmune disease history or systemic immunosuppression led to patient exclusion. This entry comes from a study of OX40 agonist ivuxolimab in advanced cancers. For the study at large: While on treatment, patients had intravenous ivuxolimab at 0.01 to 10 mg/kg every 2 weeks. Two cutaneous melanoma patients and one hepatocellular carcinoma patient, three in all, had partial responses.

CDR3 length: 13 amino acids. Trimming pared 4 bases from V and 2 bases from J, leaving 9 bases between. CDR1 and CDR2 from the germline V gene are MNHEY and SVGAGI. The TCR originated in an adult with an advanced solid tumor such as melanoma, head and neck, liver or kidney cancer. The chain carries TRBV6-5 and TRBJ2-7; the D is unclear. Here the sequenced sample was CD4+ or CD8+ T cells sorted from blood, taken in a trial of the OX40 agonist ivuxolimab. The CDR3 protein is CASSSPNPYEQYF. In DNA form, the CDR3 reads TGTGCCAGCAGTTCTCCAAACCCCTACGAGCAGTACTTC.